The next 2 T cell receptor beta chains were all read from a single sample in a study of regulatory T cells in long-lasting Graves disease. Time point meaning: persistent/refractory GD, antithyroid drugs over 5 years with positive TRAb. TCR sequences were obtained from RNA taken from PBMCs. Libraries of TCR beta came from iRepertoire HTBI primers plus Arm-PCR of CDR3 regions. MiXCR was run by TCRdb on the multiplex PCR reads, yielding one entry per CDR3 protein. The table shows fewer than 450,000 distinct CDR3 sequences, with roughly 20% occurring only once. The source was peripheral blood mononuclear cells (PBMCs), collected when the disease was refractory, from a patient treated with antithyroid drugs. The receptor set was obtained from a female donor with Graves disease.

J is TRBJ1-1 and V is TRBV29-1; D remains ambiguous. In germline, CDR1 is SQVTM, CDR2 ANQGSEA. V lost 7 bases and J lost 0, with 9 bases in between. This CDR3 spans 12 amino acids. The CDR3 here is CSAQKMNTEAFF. The CDR3 bases are TGCAGCGCCCAGAAAATGAACACTGAAGCTTTCTTT.

This clonotype was recorded a few times. V and J are TRBV30 and TRBJ2-7; D not resolved. The germline gives CDR1 GTSNPN, CDR2 SVGIG (reference sequence). Trimming took 2 bases from V and 4 from J, leaving 12 bases between them. There are 13 residues in the CDR3. The CDR3 DNA follows: TGTGCCTGGAGTATACATACAGCATACGAGCAGTACTTC. It yields the protein CAWSIHTAYEQYF.